This TCR beta chain was recorded in a study of blood T cell repertoires in COVID-19. About the research overall: Sites in the United States, Italy and Spain provided acute and convalescent COVID-19 samples. Sample material is recorded as cDNA or gDNA derived from T cells, B-cell-depleted T cells, or PBMCs.

This CDR3 comprises 15 residues. Trimming removed 0 bases from V and 3 bases from J, with 9 bases in between. Germline CDR1 reads SGHVS; CDR2 reads FQNEAQ. Authors' processing steps: Reference gene primer amplification gave estimated nucleated cell counts. Libraries were prepared by immunoSEQ multiplex PCR; TCRdb keeps only in-frame clonotypes and omits some of them. The V and J calls and the clone size are those of that table, but D and trimming were determined from the DNA. The sample includes 95,000 to 150,000 clones, 90% to 95% seen only once; the top ten take just over 2%. The Seattle site enrolled patients during active infection and followed them longitudinally.

This sequence originates from a man aged 45-60 years with COVID-19, enrolled during active disease. Specimen: peripheral blood. The J gene is TRBJ2-1, the V gene TRBV7-8; possibly TRBD2 for D (6 bases). The CDR3 protein is CASSLAGGFYNEQFF. CDR3 nucleotides: TGTGCCAGCAGCTTAGCGGGAGGCTTCTACAATGAGCAGTTCTTC.